This TCR beta chain was found in a study of OX40 agonist ivuxolimab in advanced cancers. Study overall: The dose-escalation cohort was around 83% male, with a mean age of 60 years, ranging roughly 20 to 90.

This clone was detected a few times. Some clones are missing from TCRdb's copy, which holds only in-frame ones; the method was immunoSEQ multiplex PCR. The sample records over 55,000 clones, 90% to 95% being singletons. The sequence was collected from an adult with an advanced solid tumor such as melanoma, head and neck, liver or kidney cancer. The sequencing here drew on CD4+ or CD8+ T cells sorted from blood, taken in a trial of the OX40 agonist ivuxolimab.

CDR3 sequence: CASSFSTGLNYNEQFF. The CDR3 nucleotides read TGTGCCAGCAGTTTTTCTACCGGGCTAAACTACAATGAGCAGTTCTTC. V and J are TRBV28 and TRBJ2-1; no clear D gene. The V and J ends lost 3 bases and 3 bases respectively, with 15 bases between them. CDR3 length: 16 amino acids. The germline gives CDR1 MDHEN, CDR2 SYDVKM.